The 9 T cell receptor beta chains listed next were all sequenced from one sample in a study of CD4 T cells in relation to SARS-CoV-2 and coronaviruses. Unexposed donor CD4+ T cells date from about 2011-2018, before the COVID-19 pandemic. After ten to eleven days of culture, CD4+ T cells were isolated. Profiled with immunoSEQ multiplex PCR; TCRdb holds only in-frame clones, not every one. The table shows 20,000 to 25,000 clones, with 70% to 85% occurring only once. Their cognate antigens are unknown. The sequenced sample was CD4+ T cells from PBMCs, cultured in vitro. All receptors come from a human donor in good health.

CDR3 nucleotides: TGTGCCAGCAGCCAAGATCAGCGGACGAGCTCCTACAATGAGCAGTTCTTC. Translated, it gives CASSQDQRTSSYNEQFF. The rearrangement uses TRBV4-2 and TRBJ2-1; weak D call: TRBD2 (5 bases). This CDR3 has 17 amino acids. Trimming removed 0 bases at V and 0 bases at J, with 12 bases between. The germline CDR1 and CDR2 sequences are LGHNA and YNFKEQ.

The rearrangement links TRBV18 to TRBJ1-4, with 8 bases fitting TRBD1. The CDR3 runs 16 residues. J gave up 8 bases and V 3 bases, and 11 bases lay outside the gene matches. Germline CDR1 KGHSH, CDR2 LQKENI. The CDR3 spells CASSPSDRTGLEKLFF. The DNA of the CDR3 is TGTGCCAGCTCACCCAGCGATAGGACAGGGCTCGAAAAACTGTTTTTT.

The genes are TRBV19 and TRBJ1-2, with a tentative D call TRBD1 (6 bases). The CDR3 is 15 amino acids. Per the germline V gene, CDR1 is LNHDA and CDR2 is SQIVND (reference sequence). Trimming removed 4 bases at V and 2 bases at J, with 14 bases between. The CDR3 nucleotides read TGTGCCAGTAGTAGAATAGGGACACAGAACTATGGCTACACCTTC. Translated: CASSRIGTQNYGYTF.

The CDR3 reads CASSPRQGVGCYEQYF. The CDR3 bases are TGCGCCAGCAGCCCTCGACAGGGGGTCGGGTGCTACGAGCAGTACTTC. The chain joins TRBV4-3 to TRBJ2-7; 9 bases align to TRBD1. The CDR3 spans 16 residues. Trimming took 4 bases from V and 3 from J; bases not matched to a gene: 10. Germline V gives CDR1 LGHNA, CDR2 YSLEER.

The V and J genes are TRBV4-1 and TRBJ1-2, with 8 bases identical to TRBD1. The trim removed 4 bases at V and 4 bases at J, leaving 11 bases unmatched. Germline V CDR1 and CDR2: MGHRA, YSYEKL. CDR3 length equals 16 residues. As DNA, the CDR3 is TGCGCCAGCAGCCTAGGACAGGGAATGCCGTTCTATGGCTACACCTTC. It specifies CASSLGQGMPFYGYTF.

The chain combines TRBV11-3 with TRBJ2-3; 8 nucleotides align to TRBD2. Germline V lookup: CDR1 SGHNT, CDR2 YENEEA. This CDR3 contains 15 residues. V trimming: 2 bases; J trimming: 4 bases; junction bases outside the gene matches: 5. CDR3 in amino acids: CASSLSSGSADTQYF. In DNA, the CDR3 is TGTGCCAGCAGCTTATCGAGCGGGAGTGCAGATACGCAGTATTTT. Variable domain in full (rest from reference TRBV11-3 and TRBJ2-3): EAGVVQSPRYKIIEKKQPVAFWCNPISGHNTLYWYLQNLGQGPELLIRYENEEAVDDSQLPKDRFSAERLKGVDSTLKIQPAELGDSAVYLCASSLSSGSADTQYFGPGTRLTVL.

This chain connects TRBV2 to TRBJ2-7, with TRBD1 as a possible D gene (6 bases). Germline V gene sequence: CDR1 SNHLY, CDR2 FYNNEI. V gave up 6 bases and J gave up 5 bases, with 20 bases separating them. The CDR3 covers 15 residues. The CDR3 region is CASRLLLDRPHEQYF. CDR3 in DNA: TGTGCCAGCAGGCTGCTGTTGGACAGACCTCACGAGCAGTACTTC.

V is TRBV18 and J is TRBJ2-7; TRBD1 is a possible D gene (6 bases). In germline, CDR1 is KGHSH, CDR2 LQKENI. V lost 6 bases to trimming and J lost 4 bases, with 22 bases between them. The CDR3 loop spans 16 amino acids. The CDR3 DNA sequence: TGTGCCAGCTCCCTCGGGGTAGGTACAGGGCTATACGAGCAGTACTTC. Its translation is CASSLGVGTGLYEQYF.

This rearrangement joins TRBV3-1 (or the pseudogene TRBV3-2) to TRBJ2-7; D possibly corresponds to TRBD2 (6 bases). Deletions cut 1 base from V and 4 bases from J, with 17 bases between. The CDR3 extends over 16 amino acids. Germline assignment: CDR1 LGHDT and CDR2 YNNKEL (reference sequence). CDR3 residues: CASSQGGLYGSYEQYF. The CDR3 nucleotides are TGTGCCAGCAGCCAAGGAGGCTTGTACGGGAGTTACGAGCAGTACTTC.